This is a list of T cell receptor beta chains from one sample in a study of T cells expressing NK-cell markers. One entry per CDR3 protein, without DNA, is what TCRdb gives after re-calling the 5' RACE reads. The repertoire table contains hundreds of thousands of distinct CDR3 sequences. The specimen was blood T cells: a sorted CD56 or NKG2C T cell subset, CD4+ or CD8+ T cells, or bulk PBMC T cells (not recorded which). The receptors stem from a woman aged 18 to 75 in good health. Both conserved end residues are part of each CDR3.

J,V,length,CDR3
TRBJ2-7,TRBV28,15,CASSTPGQGAYEQYF
TRBJ2-3,TRBV3-1,16,CASSPLRSRDSDTQYF
TRBJ2-5,TRBV20-1,13,CSAYDRIQETQYF
TRBJ2-4,TRBV12-3/TRBV12-4,14,CASSELLAKNIQYF
TRBJ2-1,TRBV7-9,12,CASSSDGNEQFF
TRBJ2-7,TRBV15,13,CATSRGGRSEQYF
TRBJ2-7,TRBV28,11,CASSPRREQYF
TRBJ2-5,TRBV4-2,17,CASSQDRTGGTWETQYF
TRBJ1-6,TRBV14,12,CASSQVQSPLHF
TRBJ1-1,TRBV6-1,14,CASSRQGYDTEAFF
TRBJ2-5,TRBV10-3,12,CASGTGKETQYF
TRBJ2-1,TRBV20-1,15,CSARLLAVSYNEQFF
TRBJ2-1,TRBV29-1,17,CSVVGVQGEFSYNEQFF
TRBJ2-1,TRBV14,13,CASSQGLAGEQFF
TRBJ2-1,TRBV7-3,13,CASSLTTEGGKFF
TRBJ2-1,TRBV6-2/TRBV6-3,19,CASSYELAGGPSSYNEQFF
TRBJ1-1,TRBV7-2,15,CASSLVGPGNTEAFF
TRBJ2-3,TRBV3-1,14,CASSPLPGGNTQYF
TRBJ2-1,TRBV20-1,15,CSARSRQRVYNEQFF
TRBJ1-1,TRBV20-1,14,CSARAFSMGQEAFF
TRBJ2-7,TRBV29-1,15,CSVVLGTGASYEQYF
TRBJ2-3,TRBV6-1,12,CASESRPDTQYF
TRBJ2-3,TRBV20-1,14,CSARDRVFGDTQYF
TRBJ1-5,TRBV6-2/TRBV6-3,18,CASSYPPGRGGSNQPQHF
TRBJ2-7,TRBV20-1,15,CSARVIGGRAYEQYF
TRBJ1-4,TRBV5-1,14,CASRREATDEKLFF
TRBJ2-3,TRBV29-1,14,CSGAGTGSTDTQYF
TRBJ2-3,TRBV28,14,CASWTSGRGDTQYF
TRBJ1-5,TRBV7-2,13,CASSFGRDQPQHF
TRBJ2-1,TRBV10-3,14,CAISTSGSTDEQFF
TRBJ2-7,TRBV6-5,15,CASSYSGGDSRRQYF
TRBJ2-1,TRBV7-3,15,CASSPLSNFNNEQFF
TRBJ1-4,TRBV20-1,12,CSAQGDGEKLFF
TRBJ1-1,TRBV5-1,14,CASSSRTANTEAFF
TRBJ2-3,TRBV4-3,15,CASSQGLAGADTQYF
TRBJ2-2,TRBV5-1,17,CASRRTGTSGSTGELFF
TRBJ1-4,TRBV12-3/TRBV12-4,12,CASSQGGEKLFF
TRBJ2-4,TRBV18,15,CASSPPRDSKNIQYF
TRBJ1-5,TRBV12-3/TRBV12-4,14,CASDTEKDGQPQHF
TRBJ2-1,TRBV19,14,CASSDSGGGNEQFF
TRBJ1-1,TRBV18,16,CASSPQGQALNTEAFF
TRBJ2-7,TRBV3-1,15,CASSQDRGLGSEQYF
TRBJ2-2,TRBV6-1,18,CASSELGLAGREAGELFF
TRBJ2-5,TRBV7-2,14,CASSLRGPKETQYF
TRBJ2-1,TRBV28,14,CASRWVGDYNEQFF
TRBJ2-1,TRBV6-5,12,CASSRKDNEQFF
TRBJ2-1,TRBV27,14,CASSLRRGGNEQFF
TRBJ1-1,TRBV20-1,11,CSADKNTEAFF
TRBJ1-1,TRBV11-2,14,CASSPLVRDTEAFF